This is a list of T cell receptor beta chains from one sample in a study of cytomegalovirus exposure and HLA in healthy donors. TCRdb keeps only in-frame clones here, not all; method: immunoSEQ multiplex PCR. The top ten hold around 0.93% of the sample, which has some 150,000 clones, around 90% seen once. The sequencing input was PBMCs. These TCRs come from a young woman in good health and CMV-seronegative. The CDR3 runs from the conserved cysteine through the conserved F or W. Each record gives: CDR3 protein, CDR3 DNA, clone size, V gene, J gene, D gene. D genes are given only for firm matches. Size values are once, few and many counts, or a class for expanded clones, and some rows have none.

CAWSVSLIASQGPNQPQHF	TGTGCCTGGAGTGTGTCGTTGATTGCATCCCAGGGTCCTAACCAGCCCCAGCATTTT	-	TRBV30	TRBJ1-5	-
CASLLFPGLAAYNEQFF	TGTGCCAGCCTGCTATTTCCGGGACTAGCGGCTTACAATGAGCAGTTCTTC	-	TRBV2	TRBJ2-1	TRBD2
CASSLLSGGYEQYF	TGTGCCAGCAGCCTCTTAAGCGGGGGCTACGAGCAGTACTTC	-	TRBV5-5	TRBJ2-7	TRBD2
CASTGVNTEAFF	TGTGCCAGCACCGGGGTAAACACTGAAGCTTTCTTT	-	TRBV2	TRBJ1-1	-
CASSLSTGGAYEQYF	TGTGCCAGCAGCTTATCTACGGGGGGGGCCTACGAGCAGTACTTC	-	TRBV11-3	TRBJ2-7	TRBD2
CASSVLAGGGMTSTDTQYF	TGTGCCAGCAGCGTCCTCGCTGGGGGCGGTATGACTAGCACAGATACGCAGTATTTT	-	TRBV9	TRBJ2-3	-
CASSLITRVYGYTF	TGTGCCAGCAGCCTAATAACCCGCGTTTATGGCTACACCTTC	-	TRBV7-2	TRBJ1-2	-
CAWTPGTGVRQPQHF	TGTGCCTGGACTCCCGGGACAGGGGTGAGGCAGCCCCAGCATTTT	-	TRBV30	TRBJ1-5	TRBD1
CASSYPQGNSPLHF	TGTGCCAGCAGTTATCCACAGGGGAACTCACCCCTCCACTTT	-	TRBV6-5	TRBJ1-6	TRBD1
CASSLGLRATNQPQHF	TGCGCCAGCAGCTTGGGTCTGCGGGCCACGAATCAGCCCCAGCATTTT	-	TRBV5-1	TRBJ1-5	-
CSSSLGEGEQYF	TGTTCCAGCAGCTTAGGGGAGGGGGAGCAGTACTTC	-	TRBV7-9	TRBJ2-7	TRBD2
CASSPDRVNYNEQFF	TGTGCCAGCAGCCCGGACAGGGTCAACTACAATGAGCAGTTCTTC	-	TRBV6-6	TRBJ2-1	TRBD1
CASSYSPGTEAFF	TGTGCCAGCAGTTACTCCCCCGGCACTGAAGCTTTCTTT	-	TRBV6-5	TRBJ1-1	-
CASSLAIWAGSDEQYF	TGTGCCAGCAGCTTAGCGATTTGGGCAGGATCGGACGAGCAGTACTTC	-	TRBV7-2	TRBJ2-7	-
CSARAGQETQYF	TGCAGCGCTAGGGCGGGACAAGAGACCCAGTACTTC	-	TRBV29-1	TRBJ2-5	-
CASLGGLAGDEQFF	TGTGCCAGCCTGGGGGGACTAGCTGGTGATGAGCAGTTCTTC	few	TRBV28	TRBJ2-1	TRBD2
CASSIRTGLYTF	TGTGCCAGTAGTATTAGGACAGGTCTCTACACCTTC	-	TRBV19	TRBJ1-2	TRBD1
CASSFFNEPQHF	TGTGCCAGCAGTTTCTTTAATGAGCCCCAGCATTTT	-	TRBV28	TRBJ1-5	-
CAWSVNRAIGNTIYF	TGTGCCTGGAGTGTAAACAGGGCGATCGGAAACACCATATATTTT	-	TRBV30	TRBJ1-3	-
CSVEVGIPYEQYF	TGCAGCGTTGAAGTCGGGATCCCCTACGAGCAGTACTTC	-	TRBV29-1	TRBJ2-7	-
CASSLTGVYTDTQYF	TGCGCCAGCAGCTTGACAGGGGTGTACACAGATACGCAGTATTTT	once	TRBV5-1	TRBJ2-3	TRBD1
CAISGGSSSYEQYF	TGTGCCATCAGTGGAGGGTCGAGCTCCTACGAGCAGTACTTC	-	TRBV10-3	TRBJ2-7	-
CASSLVGPSGVSTDTQYF	TGTGCCAGCAGCTTAGTTGGGCCTAGCGGGGTGAGCACAGATACGCAGTATTTT	-	TRBV7-2	TRBJ2-3	TRBD2
CASSSRDRGYTNEKLFF	TGTGCCAGCAGTTCCCGGGACAGGGGCTACACTAATGAAAAACTGTTTTTT	few	TRBV28	TRBJ1-4	TRBD1
CASSWTGAPADTQYF	TGTGCCAGCAGTTGGACAGGGGCCCCCGCGGATACGCAGTATTTT	-	TRBV27	TRBJ2-3	TRBD1
CASSLQGQGGSVREKLFF	TGTGCCAGCAGCTTACAAGGACAGGGGGGAAGCGTTCGCGAAAAACTGTTTTTT	-	TRBV7-8	TRBJ1-4	TRBD1
CASKSGRGYNSPLHF	TGTGCCAGCAAGTCCGGCAGGGGATATAATTCCCCCCTCCACTTT	-	TRBV6-5	TRBJ1-6	-
CAGQGQGATGELFF	TGTGCCGGACAGGGACAGGGGGCGACCGGGGAGCTGTTTTTT	once	TRBV25-1	TRBJ2-2	TRBD1
CASSQDWLVVYNEQFF	TGTGCCAGCAGCCAAGATTGGCTAGTGGTGTACAATGAGCAGTTCTTC	-	TRBV4-2	TRBJ2-1	-
CASSGGLEQFF	TGCGCCAGCAGTGGGGGACTTGAGCAGTTCTTC	-	TRBV10-1	TRBJ2-1	-
CASSLGAGDAGELFF	TGTGCCAGCAGCCTTGGGGCGGGGGACGCCGGGGAGCTGTTTTTT	-	TRBV7-9	TRBJ2-2	TRBD2
CASSFRTSGRARETQYF	TGTGCCAGCAGCTTTCGGACTAGCGGGAGGGCCCGGGAGACCCAGTACTTC	-	TRBV7-9	TRBJ2-5	TRBD2
CASAGGAYNQPQHF	TGTGCCAGCGCGGGAGGGGCCTACAATCAGCCCCAGCATTTT	few	TRBV28	TRBJ1-5	-